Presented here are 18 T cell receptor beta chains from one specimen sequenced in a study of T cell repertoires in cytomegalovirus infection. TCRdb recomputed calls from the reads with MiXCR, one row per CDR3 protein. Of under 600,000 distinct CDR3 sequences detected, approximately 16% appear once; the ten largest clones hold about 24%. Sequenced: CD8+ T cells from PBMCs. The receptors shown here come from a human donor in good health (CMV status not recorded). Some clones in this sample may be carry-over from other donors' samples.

This chain's CDR3 is CAVHNSPRGYEQYF. The CDR3 DNA is TGTGCCGTGCATAACTCCCCGAGGGGCTACGAGCAGTACTTC. V usage is TRBV27 and J usage is TRBJ2-7; D tentatively reads TRBD1 or TRBD2 (5 bases each). The V end lost 11 bases, the J end lost 3 bases, and 20 bases lay between the germline ends. In germline, CDR1 is MNHEY, CDR2 SMNVEV (reference sequence). The CDR3 loop spans 14 amino acids.

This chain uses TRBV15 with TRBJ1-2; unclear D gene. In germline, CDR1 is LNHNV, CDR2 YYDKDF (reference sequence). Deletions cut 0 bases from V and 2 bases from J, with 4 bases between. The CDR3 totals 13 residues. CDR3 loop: CATSREGNYGYTF. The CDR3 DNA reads TGTGCCACCAGCAGAGAAGGGAACTATGGCTACACCTTC.

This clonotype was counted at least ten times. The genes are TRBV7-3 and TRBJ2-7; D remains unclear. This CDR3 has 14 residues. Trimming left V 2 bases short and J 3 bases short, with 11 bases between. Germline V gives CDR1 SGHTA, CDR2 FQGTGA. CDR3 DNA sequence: TGTGCCAGCAGCTTAGACGGCAACAGCTACGAGCAGTACTTC. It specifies CASSLDGNSYEQYF.

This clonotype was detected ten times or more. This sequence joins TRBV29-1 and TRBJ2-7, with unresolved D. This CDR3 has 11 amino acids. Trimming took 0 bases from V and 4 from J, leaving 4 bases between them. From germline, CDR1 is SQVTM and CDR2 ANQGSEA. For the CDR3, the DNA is TGCAGCGTTGAAGAGCGATACGAGCAGTACTTC. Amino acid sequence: CSVEERYEQYF.

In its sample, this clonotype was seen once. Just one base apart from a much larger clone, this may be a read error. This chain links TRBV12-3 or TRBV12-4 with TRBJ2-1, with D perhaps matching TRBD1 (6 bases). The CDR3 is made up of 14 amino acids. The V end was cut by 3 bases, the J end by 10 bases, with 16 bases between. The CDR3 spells CASSFAGVGKEQFF. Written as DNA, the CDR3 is TGTGCCAGCAGTTTCGCAGGGGTGGGTAAGGAGCAGTTCTTC.

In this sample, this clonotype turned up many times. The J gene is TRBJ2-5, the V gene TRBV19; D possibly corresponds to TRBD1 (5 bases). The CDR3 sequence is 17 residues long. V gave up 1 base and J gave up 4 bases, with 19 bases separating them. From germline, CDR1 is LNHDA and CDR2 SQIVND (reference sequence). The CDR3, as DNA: TGTGCCAGTAGTATAGGGGTGGGGCCGGGCACGGGAGAGACCCAGTACTTC. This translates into CASSIGVGPGTGETQYF.

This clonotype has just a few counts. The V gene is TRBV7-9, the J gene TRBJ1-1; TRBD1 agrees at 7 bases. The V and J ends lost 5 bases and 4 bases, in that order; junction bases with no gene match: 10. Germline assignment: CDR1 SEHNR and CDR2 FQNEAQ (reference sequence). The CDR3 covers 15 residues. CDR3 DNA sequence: TGTGCCAGCAGCGTATACAGGGGCAGGGTCACTGAAGCTTTCTTT. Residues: CASSVYRGRVTEAFF. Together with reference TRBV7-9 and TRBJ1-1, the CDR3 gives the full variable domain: DTGVSQNPRHKITKRGQNVTFRCDPISEHNRLYWYRQTLGQGPEFLTYFQNEAQLEKSRLLSDRFSAERPKGSFSTLEIQRTEQGDSAMYLCASSVYRGRVTEAFFGQGTRLTVV.

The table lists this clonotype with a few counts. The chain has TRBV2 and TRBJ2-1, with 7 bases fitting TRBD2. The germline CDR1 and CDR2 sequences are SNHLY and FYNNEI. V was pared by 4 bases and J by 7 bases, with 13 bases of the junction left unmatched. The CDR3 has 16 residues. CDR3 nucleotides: TGTGCCAGCAGTGGTTCTAGCGGAGTTCGCGGGAATGAGCAGTTCTTC. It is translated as CASSGSSGVRGNEQFF.

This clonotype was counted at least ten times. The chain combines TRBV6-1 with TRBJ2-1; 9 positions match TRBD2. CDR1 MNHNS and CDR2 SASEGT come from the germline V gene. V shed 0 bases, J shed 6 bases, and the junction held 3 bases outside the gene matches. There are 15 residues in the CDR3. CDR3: CASSEAQTSGNEQFF. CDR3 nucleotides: TGTGCCAGCAGTGAAGCTCAGACTAGCGGCAATGAGCAGTTCTTC.

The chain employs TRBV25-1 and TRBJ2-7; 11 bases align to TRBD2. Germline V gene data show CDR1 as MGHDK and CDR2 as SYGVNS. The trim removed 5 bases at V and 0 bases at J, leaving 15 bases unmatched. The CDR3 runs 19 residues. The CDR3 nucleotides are TGTGCCAGCAGTCCACCGACTAGCGGGGCTCCTGCCAGCTCCTACGAGCAGTACTTC. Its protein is CASSPPTSGAPASSYEQYF.

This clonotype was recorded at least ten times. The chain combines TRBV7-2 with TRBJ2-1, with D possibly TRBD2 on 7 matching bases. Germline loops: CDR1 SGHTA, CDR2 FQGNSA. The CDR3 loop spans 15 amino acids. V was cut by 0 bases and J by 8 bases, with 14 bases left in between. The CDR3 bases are TGTGCCAGCAGCTTAGCGGGGGGGCCGTCGCATGAGCAGTTCTTC. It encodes CASSLAGGPSHEQFF.

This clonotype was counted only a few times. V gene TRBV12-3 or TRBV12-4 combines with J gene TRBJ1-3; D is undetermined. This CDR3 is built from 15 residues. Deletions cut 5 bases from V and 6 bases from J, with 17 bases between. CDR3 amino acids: CASSPSPFQPNTIYF. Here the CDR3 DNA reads TGTGCCAGCAGTCCTTCCCCTTTTCAGCCAAACACCATATATTTT.

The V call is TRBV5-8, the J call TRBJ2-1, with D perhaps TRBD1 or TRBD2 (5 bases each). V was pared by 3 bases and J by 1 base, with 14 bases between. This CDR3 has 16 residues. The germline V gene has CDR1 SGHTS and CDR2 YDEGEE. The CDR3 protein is CASSSRDGSSYNEQFF. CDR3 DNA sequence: TGTGCCAGCAGCTCCAGGGACGGATCATCCTACAATGAGCAGTTCTTC.

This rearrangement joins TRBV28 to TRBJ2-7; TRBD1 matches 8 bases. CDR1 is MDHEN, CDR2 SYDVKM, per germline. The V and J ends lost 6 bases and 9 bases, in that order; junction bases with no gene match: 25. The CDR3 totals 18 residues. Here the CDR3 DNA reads TGTGCCAGCAGGGGGACAGGCGGGGCCCCCGGGAGCCAGGGCGGGCAGTACTTC. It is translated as CASRGTGGAPGSQGGQYF. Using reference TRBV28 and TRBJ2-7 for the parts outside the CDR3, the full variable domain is DVKVTQSSRYLVKRTGEKVFLECVQDMDHENMFWYRQDPGLGLRLIYFSYDVKMKEKGDIPEGYSVSREKKERFSLILESASTNQTSMYLCASRGTGGAPGSQGGQYFGPGTRLTVT.

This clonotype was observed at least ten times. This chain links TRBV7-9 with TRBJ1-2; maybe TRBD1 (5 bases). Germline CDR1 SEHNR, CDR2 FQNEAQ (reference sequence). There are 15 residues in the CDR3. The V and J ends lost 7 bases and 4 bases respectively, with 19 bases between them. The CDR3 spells CASTEQDLAAYGYTF. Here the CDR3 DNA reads TGTGCCAGCACCGAACAGGACTTGGCAGCCTATGGCTACACCTTC.

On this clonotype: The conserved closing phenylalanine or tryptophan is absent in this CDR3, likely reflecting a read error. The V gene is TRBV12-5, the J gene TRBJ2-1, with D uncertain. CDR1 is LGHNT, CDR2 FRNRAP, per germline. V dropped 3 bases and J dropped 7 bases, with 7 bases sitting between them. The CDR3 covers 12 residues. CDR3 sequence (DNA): TGTGCTAGTGGTTTATCCCCGAATGAGCAGTTCTTA. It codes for CASGLSPNEQFL.

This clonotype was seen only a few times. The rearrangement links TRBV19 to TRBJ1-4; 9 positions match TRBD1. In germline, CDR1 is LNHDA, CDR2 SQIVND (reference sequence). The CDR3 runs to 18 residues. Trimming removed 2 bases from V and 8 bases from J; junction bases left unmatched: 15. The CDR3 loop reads CASSIPNPGGQGDEKLFF. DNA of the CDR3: TGTGCCAGTAGTATACCAAACCCGGGGGGACAGGGCGACGAAAAACTGTTTTTT.

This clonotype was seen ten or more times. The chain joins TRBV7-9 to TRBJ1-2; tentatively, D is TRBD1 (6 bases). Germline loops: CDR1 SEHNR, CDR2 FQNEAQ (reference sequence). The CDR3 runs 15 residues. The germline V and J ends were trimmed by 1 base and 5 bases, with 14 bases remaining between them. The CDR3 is CASSLEQGGLYGYTF. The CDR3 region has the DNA TGTGCCAGCAGCTTAGAACAGGGTGGATTATATGGCTACACCTTC.